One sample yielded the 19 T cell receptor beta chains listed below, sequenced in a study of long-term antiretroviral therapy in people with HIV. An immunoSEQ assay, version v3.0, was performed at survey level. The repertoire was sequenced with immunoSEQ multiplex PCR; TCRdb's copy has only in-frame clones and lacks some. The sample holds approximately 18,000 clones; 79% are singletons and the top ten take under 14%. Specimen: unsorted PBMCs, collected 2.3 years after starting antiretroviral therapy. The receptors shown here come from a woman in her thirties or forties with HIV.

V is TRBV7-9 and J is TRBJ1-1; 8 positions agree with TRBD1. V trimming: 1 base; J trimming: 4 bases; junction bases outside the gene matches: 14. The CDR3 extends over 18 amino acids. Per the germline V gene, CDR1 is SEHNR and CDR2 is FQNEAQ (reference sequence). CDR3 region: CASSLGAPQGAYGTEAFF. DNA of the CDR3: TGTGCCAGCAGCTTAGGGGCCCCGCAGGGGGCTTACGGCACTGAAGCTTTCTTT.

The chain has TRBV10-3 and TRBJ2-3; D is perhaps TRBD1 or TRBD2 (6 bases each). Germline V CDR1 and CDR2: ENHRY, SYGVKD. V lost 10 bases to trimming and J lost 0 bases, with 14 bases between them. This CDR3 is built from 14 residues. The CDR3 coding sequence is TGTGCCACAAACAGGGACTCCAGCACAGATACGCAGTATTTT. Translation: CATNRDSSTDTQYF.

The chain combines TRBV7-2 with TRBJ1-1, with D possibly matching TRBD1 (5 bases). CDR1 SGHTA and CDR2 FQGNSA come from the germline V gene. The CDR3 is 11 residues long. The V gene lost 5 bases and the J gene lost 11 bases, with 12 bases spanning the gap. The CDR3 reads CASSLGVEAFF. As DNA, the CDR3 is TGTGCCAGCAGCCTAGGGGTGGAGGCTTTCTTT.

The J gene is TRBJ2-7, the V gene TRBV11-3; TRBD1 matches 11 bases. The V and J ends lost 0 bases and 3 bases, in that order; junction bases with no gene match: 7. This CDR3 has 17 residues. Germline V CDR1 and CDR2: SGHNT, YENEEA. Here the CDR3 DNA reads TGTGCCAGCAGCTTAGACTTTTCGGGACAGGGGGGCTACGAGCAGTACTTC. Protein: CASSLDFSGQGGYEQYF.

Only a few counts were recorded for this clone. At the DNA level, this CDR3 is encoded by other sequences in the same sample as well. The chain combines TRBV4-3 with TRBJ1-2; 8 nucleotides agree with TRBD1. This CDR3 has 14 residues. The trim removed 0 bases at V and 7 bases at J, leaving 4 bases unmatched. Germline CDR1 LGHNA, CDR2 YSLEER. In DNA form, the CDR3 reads TGCGCCAGCAGCCAAGACAGGGGGCTGGGTGGCTACACCTTC. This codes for CASSQDRGLGGYTF.

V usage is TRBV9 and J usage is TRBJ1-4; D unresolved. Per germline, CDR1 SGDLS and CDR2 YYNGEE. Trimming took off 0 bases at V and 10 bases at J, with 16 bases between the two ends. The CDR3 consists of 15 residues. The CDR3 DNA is TGTGCCAGCAGCGTAGAAAGCCCAGCCCACGGAAAACTGTTTTTT. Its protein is CASSVESPAHGKLFF.

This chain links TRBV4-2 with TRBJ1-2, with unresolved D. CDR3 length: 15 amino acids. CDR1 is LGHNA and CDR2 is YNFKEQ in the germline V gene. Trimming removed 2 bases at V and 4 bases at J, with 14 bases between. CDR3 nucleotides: TGTGCCAGCAGCCAACCGGAACCCGACATCTATGGCTACACCTTC. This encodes CASSQPEPDIYGYTF.

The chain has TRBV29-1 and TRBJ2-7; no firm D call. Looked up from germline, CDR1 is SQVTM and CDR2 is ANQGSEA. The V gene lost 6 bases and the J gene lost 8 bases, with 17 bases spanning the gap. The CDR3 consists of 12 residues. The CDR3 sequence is CSVSNGPGQQYF. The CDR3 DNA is TGCAGCGTCTCCAACGGGCCCGGACAGCAGTACTTC.

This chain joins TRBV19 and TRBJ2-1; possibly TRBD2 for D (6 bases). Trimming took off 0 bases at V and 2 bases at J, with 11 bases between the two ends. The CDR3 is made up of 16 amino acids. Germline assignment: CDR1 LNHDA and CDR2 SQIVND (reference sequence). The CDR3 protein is CASSIESSSAYNEQFF. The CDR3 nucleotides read TGTGCCAGTAGTATAGAATCCTCTAGCGCCTACAATGAGCAGTTCTTC.

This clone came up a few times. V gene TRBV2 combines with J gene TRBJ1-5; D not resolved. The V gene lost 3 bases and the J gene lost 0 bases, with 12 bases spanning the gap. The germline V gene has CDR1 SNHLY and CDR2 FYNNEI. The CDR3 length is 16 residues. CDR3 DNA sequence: TGTGCCAGCAGTGAGTCCAAGCCCTATAGCAATCAGCCCCAGCATTTT. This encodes CASSESKPYSNQPQHF.

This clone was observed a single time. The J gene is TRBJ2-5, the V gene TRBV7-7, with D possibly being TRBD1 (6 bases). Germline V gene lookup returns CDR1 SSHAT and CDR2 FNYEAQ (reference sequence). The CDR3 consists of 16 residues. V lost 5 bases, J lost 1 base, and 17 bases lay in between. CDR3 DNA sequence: TGTGCCAGCAGCCCGAGGGGGTGGGGGACCCAAGAGACCCAGTACTTC. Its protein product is CASSPRGWGTQETQYF.

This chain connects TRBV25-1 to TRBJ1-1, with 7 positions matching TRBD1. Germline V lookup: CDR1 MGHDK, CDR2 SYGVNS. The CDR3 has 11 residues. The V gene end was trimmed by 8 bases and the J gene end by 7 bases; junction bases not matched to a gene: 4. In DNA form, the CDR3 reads TGTGCCAGCTGCGGACAGGTTGAAGCTTTCTTT. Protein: CASCGQVEAFF.

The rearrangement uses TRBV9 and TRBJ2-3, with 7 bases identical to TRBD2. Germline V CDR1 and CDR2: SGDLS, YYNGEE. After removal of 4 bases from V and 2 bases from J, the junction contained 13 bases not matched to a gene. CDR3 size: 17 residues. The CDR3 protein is CASSSLSGKSFTDTQYF. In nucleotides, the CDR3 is TGTGCCAGCAGCTCACTCAGCGGGAAGTCATTCACAGATACGCAGTATTTT.

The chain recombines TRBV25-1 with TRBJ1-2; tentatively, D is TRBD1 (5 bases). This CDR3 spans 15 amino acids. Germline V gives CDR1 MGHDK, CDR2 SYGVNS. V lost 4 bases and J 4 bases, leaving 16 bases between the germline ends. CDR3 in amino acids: CASSAPGPPSYGYTF. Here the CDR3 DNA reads TGTGCCAGCAGTGCCCCGGGACCACCTAGCTATGGCTACACCTTC.

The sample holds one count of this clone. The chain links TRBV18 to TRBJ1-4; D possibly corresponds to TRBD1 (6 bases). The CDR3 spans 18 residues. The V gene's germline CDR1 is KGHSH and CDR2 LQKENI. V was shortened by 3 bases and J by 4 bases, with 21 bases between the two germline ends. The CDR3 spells CASSPVTGLRTLNEKLFF. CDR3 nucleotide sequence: TGTGCCAGCTCACCGGTGACAGGCCTGAGGACCCTTAATGAAAAACTGTTTTTT.

Written as DNA, the CDR3 is TGTGCCAGCAGCCAAGATAGAGGAAGGGTAGAGACCCAGTACTTC. It is translated as CASSQDRGRVETQYF. V and J are TRBV4-2 and TRBJ2-5; D is unclear. The CDR3 is 15 residues long. Germline-derived CDR1 and CDR2 are LGHNA and YNFKEQ. With 0 bases removed from V and 4 bases from J, the gap between germline ends came to 12 bases.

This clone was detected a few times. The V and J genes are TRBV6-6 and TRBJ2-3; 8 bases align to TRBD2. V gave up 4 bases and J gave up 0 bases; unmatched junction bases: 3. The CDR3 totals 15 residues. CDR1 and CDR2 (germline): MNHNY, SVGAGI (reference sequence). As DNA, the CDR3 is TGTGCCAGCAGTTTTAGCGGGATCAGCACAGATACGCAGTATTTT. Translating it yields CASSFSGISTDTQYF.

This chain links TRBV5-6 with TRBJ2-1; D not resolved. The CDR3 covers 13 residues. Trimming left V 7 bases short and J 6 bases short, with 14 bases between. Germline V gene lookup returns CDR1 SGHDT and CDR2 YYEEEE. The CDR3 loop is CASSRRRANEQFF. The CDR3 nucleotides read TGTGCCAGCTCTCGCAGGAGAGCCAATGAGCAGTTCTTC.

The CDR3 loop is CASSEFRGGTSLEQYF. The CDR3, as DNA: TGTGCCAGCAGTGAATTCCGCGGGGGGACTTCCTTGGAGCAGTACTTC. The chain employs TRBV25-1 and TRBJ2-7; TRBD2 matches at 8 bases. Germline CDR1 MGHDK, CDR2 SYGVNS. The CDR3 covers 16 residues. Trimming removed 1 base from V and 7 bases from J; junction bases left unmatched: 12.